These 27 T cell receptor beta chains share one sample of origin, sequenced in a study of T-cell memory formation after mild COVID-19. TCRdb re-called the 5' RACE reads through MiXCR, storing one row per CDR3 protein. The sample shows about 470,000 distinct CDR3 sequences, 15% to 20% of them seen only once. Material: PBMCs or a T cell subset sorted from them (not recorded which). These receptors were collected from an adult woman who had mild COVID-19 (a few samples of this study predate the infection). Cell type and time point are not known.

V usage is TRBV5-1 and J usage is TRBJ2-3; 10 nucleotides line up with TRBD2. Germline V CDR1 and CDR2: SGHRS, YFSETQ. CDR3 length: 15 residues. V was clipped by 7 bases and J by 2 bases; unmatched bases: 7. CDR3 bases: TGCGCCAGCTCCCCCGGACTAGCGGCCACAGATACGCAGTATTTT. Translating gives CASSPGLAATDTQYF. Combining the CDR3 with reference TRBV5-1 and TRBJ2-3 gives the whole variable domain KAGVTQTPRYLIKTRGQQVTLSCSPISGHRSVSWYQQTPGQGLQFLFEYFSETQRNKGNFPGRFSGRQFSNSRSEMNVSTLELGDSALYLCASSPGLAATDTQYFGPGTRLTVL.

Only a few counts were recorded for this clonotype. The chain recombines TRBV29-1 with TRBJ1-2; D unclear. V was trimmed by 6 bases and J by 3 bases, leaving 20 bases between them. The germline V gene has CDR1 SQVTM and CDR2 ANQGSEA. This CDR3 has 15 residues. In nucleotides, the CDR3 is TGCAGCGTACCCGCACGGGAGGGTACCGACTATGGCTACACCTTC. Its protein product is CSVPAREGTDYGYTF.

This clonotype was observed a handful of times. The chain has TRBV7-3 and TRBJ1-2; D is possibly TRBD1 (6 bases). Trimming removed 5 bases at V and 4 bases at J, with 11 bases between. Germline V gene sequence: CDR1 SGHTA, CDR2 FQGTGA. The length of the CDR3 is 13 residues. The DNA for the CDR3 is TGTGCCAGCAGCGCAACAGGGAGCTATGGCTACACCTTC. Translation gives CASSATGSYGYTF. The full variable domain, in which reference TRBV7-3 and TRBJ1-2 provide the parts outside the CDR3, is GAGVSQTPSNKVTEKGKYVELRCDPISGHTALYWYRQSLGQGPEFLIYFQGTGAADDSGLPNDRFFAVRPEGSVSTLKIQRTERGDSAVYLCASSATGSYGYTFGSGTRLTVV.

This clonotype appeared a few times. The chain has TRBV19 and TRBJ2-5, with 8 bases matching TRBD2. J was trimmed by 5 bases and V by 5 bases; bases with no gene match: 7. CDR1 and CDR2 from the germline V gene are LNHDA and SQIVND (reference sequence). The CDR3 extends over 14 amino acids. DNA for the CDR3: TGTGCCAGTAGTGAGCGGGGGAGGGCGGAGACCCAGTACTTC. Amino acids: CASSERGRAETQYF.

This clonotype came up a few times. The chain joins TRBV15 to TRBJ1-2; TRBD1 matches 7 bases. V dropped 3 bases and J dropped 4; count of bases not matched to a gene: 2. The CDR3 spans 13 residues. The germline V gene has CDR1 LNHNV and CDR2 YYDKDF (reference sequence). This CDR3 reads CATSRTGPYGYTF. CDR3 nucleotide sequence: TGTGCCACCAGCAGGACAGGGCCCTATGGCTACACCTTC.

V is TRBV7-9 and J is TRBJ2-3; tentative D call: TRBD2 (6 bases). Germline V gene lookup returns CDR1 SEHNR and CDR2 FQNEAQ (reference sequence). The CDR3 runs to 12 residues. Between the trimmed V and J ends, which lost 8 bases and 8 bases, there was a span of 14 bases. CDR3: CASWTTSGTQYF. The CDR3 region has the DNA TGTGCCAGCTGGACTACTAGTGGTACGCAGTATTTT.

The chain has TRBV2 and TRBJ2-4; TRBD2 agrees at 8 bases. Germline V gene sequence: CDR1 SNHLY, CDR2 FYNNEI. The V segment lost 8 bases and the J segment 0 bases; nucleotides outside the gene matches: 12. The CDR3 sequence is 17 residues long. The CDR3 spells CASLPAGGSKAKNIQYF. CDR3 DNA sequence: TGTGCCAGCCTTCCCGCGGGGGGATCAAAAGCCAAAAACATTCAGTACTTC. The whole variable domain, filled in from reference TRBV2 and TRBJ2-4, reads EPEVTQTPSHQVTQMGQEVILRCVPISNHLYFYWYRQILGQKVEFLVSFYNNEISEKSEIFDDQFSVERPDGSNFTLKIRSTKLEDSAMYFCASLPAGGSKAKNIQYFGAGTRLSVL.

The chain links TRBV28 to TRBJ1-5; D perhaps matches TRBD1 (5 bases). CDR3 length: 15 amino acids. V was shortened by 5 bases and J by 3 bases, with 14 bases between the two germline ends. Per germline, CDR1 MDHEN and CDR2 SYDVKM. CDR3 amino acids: CASSPPGGTNQPQHF. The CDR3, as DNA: TGTGCCAGCAGTCCGCCGGGGGGTACCAATCAGCCCCAGCATTTT.

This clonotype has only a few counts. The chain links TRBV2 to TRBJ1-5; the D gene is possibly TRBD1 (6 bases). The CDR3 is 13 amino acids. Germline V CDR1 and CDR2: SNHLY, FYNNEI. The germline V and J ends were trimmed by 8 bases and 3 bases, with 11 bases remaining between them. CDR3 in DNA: TGTGCCAGCCGCCGACAGGCCAATCAGCCCCAGCATTTT. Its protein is CASRRQANQPQHF.

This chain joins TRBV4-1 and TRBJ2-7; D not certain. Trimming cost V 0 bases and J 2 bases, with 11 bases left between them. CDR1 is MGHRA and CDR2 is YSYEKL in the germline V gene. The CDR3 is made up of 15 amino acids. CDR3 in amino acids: CASSQDGSFTYEQYF. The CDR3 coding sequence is TGCGCCAGCAGCCAAGACGGTAGCTTTACCTACGAGCAGTACTTC.

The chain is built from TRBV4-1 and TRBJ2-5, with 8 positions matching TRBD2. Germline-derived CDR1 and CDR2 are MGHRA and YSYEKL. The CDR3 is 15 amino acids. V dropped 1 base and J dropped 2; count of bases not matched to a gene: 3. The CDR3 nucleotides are TGCGCCAGCAGCCAAGGGAGCGGGGGACAAGAGACCCAGTACTTC. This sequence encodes CASSQGSGGQETQYF.

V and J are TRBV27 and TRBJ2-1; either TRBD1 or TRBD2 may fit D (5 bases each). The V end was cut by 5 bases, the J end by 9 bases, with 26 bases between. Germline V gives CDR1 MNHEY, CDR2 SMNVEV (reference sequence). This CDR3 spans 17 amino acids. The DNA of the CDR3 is TGTGCCAGCAGTCCTAGACAGACACCACGCGGGCCAGGTGAGCAGTTCTTC. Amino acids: CASSPRQTPRGPGEQFF.

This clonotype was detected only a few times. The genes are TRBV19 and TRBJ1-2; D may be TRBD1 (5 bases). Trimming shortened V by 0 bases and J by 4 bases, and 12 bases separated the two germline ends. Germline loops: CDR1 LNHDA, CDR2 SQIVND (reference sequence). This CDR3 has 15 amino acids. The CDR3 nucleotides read TGTGCCAGTAGTATAGATTTCAACAGGATCTATGGCTACACCTTC. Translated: CASSIDFNRIYGYTF.

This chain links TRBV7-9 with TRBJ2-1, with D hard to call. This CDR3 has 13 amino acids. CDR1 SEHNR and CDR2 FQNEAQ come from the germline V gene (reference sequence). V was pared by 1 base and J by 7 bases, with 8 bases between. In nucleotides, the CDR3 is TGTGCCAGCAGCTTAGGCCACAGAAATGAGCAGTTCTTC. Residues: CASSLGHRNEQFF.

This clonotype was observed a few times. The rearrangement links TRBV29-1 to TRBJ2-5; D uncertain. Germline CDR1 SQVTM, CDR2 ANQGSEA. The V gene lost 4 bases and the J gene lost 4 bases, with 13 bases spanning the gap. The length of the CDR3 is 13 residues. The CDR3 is CSVVKGAAETQYF. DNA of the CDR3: TGCAGCGTTGTAAAGGGCGCCGCAGAGACCCAGTACTTC.

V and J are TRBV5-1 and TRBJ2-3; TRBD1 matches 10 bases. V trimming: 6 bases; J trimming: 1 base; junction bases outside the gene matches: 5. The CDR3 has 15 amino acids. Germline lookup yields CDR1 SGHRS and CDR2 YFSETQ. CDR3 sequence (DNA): TGCGCCAGCACCCCCGGGACAGGGGGCACAGATACGCAGTATTTT. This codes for CASTPGTGGTDTQYF.

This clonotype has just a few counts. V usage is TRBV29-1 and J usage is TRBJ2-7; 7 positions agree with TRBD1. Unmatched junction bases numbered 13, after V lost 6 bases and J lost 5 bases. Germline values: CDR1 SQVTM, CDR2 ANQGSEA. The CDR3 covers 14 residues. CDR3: CSVELWTGSNEQYF. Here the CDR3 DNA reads TGCAGCGTCGAGCTCTGGACAGGTAGCAACGAGCAGTACTTC.

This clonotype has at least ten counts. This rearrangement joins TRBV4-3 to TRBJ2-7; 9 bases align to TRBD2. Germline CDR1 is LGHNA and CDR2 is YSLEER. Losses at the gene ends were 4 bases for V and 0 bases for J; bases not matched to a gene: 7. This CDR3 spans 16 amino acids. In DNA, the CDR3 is TGCGCCAGCAGCCTCTCGAAAGCGGGAGGCTCCTACGAGCAGTACTTC. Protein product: CASSLSKAGGSYEQYF.

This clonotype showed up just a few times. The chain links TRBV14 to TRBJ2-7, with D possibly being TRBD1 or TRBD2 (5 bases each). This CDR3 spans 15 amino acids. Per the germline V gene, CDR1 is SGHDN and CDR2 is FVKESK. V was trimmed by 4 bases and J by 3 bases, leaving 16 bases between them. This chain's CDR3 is CASSRRRDPYYEQYF. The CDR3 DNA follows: TGTGCCAGCAGCCGCCGCCGGGACCCTTACTACGAGCAGTACTTC.

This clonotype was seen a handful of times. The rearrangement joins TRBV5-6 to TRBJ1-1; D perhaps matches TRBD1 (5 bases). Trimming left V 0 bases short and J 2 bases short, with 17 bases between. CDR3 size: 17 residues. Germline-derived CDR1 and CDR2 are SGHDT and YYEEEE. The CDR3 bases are TGTGCCAGCAGCTTGGGACAGTATCCCTTTCTTAACACTGAAGCTTTCTTT. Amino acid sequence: CASSLGQYPFLNTEAFF.

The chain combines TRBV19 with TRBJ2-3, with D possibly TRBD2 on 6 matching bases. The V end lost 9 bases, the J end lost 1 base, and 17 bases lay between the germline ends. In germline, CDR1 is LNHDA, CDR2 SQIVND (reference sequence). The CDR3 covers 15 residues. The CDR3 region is CASHRGLPGTDTQYF. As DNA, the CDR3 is TGTGCCAGCCACCGGGGACTCCCTGGCACAGATACGCAGTATTTT.

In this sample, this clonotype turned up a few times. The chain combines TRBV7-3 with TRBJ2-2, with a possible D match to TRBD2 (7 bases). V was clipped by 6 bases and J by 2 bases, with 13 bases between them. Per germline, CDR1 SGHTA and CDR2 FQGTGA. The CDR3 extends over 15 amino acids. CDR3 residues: CASRGGTRNTGELFF. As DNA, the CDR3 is TGTGCCAGCAGGGGGGGGACAAGAAACACCGGGGAGCTGTTTTTT.

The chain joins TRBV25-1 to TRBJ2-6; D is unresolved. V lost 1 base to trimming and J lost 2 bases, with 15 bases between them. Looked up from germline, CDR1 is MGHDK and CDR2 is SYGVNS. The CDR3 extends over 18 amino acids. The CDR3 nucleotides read TGTGCCAGCAGTGAATCCCAATCTCCCAGAGCTGGGGCCAACGTCCTGACTTTC. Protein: CASSESQSPRAGANVLTF.

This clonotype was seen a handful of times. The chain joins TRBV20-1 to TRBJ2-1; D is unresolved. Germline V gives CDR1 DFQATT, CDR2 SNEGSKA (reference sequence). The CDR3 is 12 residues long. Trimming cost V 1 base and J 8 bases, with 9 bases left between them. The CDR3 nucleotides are TGCAGTGCTAGAGTCGGGTCGGATGAGCAGTTCTTC. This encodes CSARVGSDEQFF.

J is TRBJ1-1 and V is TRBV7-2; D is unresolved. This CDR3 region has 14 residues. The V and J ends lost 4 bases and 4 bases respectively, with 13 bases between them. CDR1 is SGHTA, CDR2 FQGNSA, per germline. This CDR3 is CASSSPGDFTEAFF. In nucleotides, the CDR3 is TGTGCCAGCAGCTCTCCGGGAGACTTCACTGAAGCTTTCTTT.

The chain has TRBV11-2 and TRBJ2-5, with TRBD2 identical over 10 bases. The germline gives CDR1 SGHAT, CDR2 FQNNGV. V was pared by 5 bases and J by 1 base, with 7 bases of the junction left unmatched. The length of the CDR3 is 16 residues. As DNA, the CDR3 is TGTGCCAGCAGCCGGGGCCTAGCGGGGGTCCAAGAGACCCAGTACTTC. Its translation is CASSRGLAGVQETQYF.

CDR3: CSVDREALGEQFF. The CDR3 DNA sequence: TGCAGCGTTGACAGGGAGGCTTTGGGTGAGCAGTTCTTC. J is TRBJ2-1 and V is TRBV29-1; TRBD2 might be the D (6 bases). Trimming stripped 3 bases from V and 9 bases from J, with 15 bases between. The CDR3 runs 13 residues. Germline V gene data show CDR1 as SQVTM and CDR2 as ANQGSEA.